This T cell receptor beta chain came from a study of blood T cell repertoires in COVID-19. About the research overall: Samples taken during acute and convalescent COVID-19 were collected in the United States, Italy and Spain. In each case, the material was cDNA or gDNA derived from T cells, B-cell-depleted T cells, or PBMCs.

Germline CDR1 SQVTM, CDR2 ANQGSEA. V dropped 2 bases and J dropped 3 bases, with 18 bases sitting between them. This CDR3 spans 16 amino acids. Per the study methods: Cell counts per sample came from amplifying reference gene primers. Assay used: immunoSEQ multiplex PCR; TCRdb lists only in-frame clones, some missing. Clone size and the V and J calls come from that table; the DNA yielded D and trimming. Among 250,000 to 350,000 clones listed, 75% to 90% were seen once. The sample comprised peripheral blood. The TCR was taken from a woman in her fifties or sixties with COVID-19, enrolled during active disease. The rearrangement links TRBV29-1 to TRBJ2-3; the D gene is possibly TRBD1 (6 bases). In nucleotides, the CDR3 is TGCAGCGTTGAATCTCTCTCAGGGACAATGACAGATACGCAGTATTTT. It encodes CSVESLSGTMTDTQYF.